Following are 28 T cell receptor beta chains from one sample sequenced in a study of blood T cell repertoires in COVID-19. Libraries were prepared by immunoSEQ multiplex PCR; TCRdb keeps only in-frame clonotypes and omits some of them. Of around 58,000 clones in the sample, approximately 87% were seen once. Material: peripheral blood. The receptors were gathered from a human donor in a cohort sampled during active COVID-19.

The CDR3: CATGLLTSYNEQFF. In DNA form, the CDR3 reads TGTGCCACCGGGTTACTGACTAGCTACAATGAGCAGTTCTTC. V gene TRBV28 combines with J gene TRBJ2-1; tentative D call: TRBD2 (6 bases). Trimming removed 10 bases at V and 3 bases at J, with 16 bases between. CDR3 length equals 14 residues. From germline, CDR1 is MDHEN and CDR2 SYDVKM.

This chain connects TRBV5-6 to TRBJ1-4, with TRBD1 identical over 10 bases. Germline CDR1 reads SGHDT; CDR2 reads YYEEEE. V shed 4 bases and J 8 bases; nucleotides not matched to a gene: 2. The CDR3 is 13 residues long. CDR3 coding DNA: TGTGCCAGCAGCCGGGACAGGGGCGAAAAACTGTTTTTT. It yields the protein CASSRDRGEKLFF.

This rearrangement joins TRBV11-2 to TRBJ1-3, with 7 bases lining up with TRBD1. The CDR3 spans 18 residues. The germline V gene has CDR1 SGHAT and CDR2 FQNNGV. J gave up 0 bases and V 1 base, and 9 bases lay outside the gene matches. The CDR3 reads CASSLVGTASFSGNTIYF. In DNA, the CDR3 is TGTGCCAGCAGCTTAGTTGGGACAGCTTCTTTCTCTGGAAACACCATATATTTT. The full variable domain, with the rest looked up from reference TRBV11-2 and TRBJ1-3, is EAGVAQSPRYKIIEKRQSVAFWCNPISGHATLYWYQQILGQGPKLLIQFQNNGVVDDSQLPKDRFSAERLKGVDSTLKIQPAKLEDSAVYLCASSLVGTASFSGNTIYFGEGSWLTVV.

V usage is TRBV6-5 and J usage is TRBJ2-2; TRBD2 agrees at 10 bases. This CDR3 is 15 amino acids long. The germline CDR1 and CDR2 sequences are MNHEY and SVGAGI. The ends lost 9 bases at V and 4 bases at J; junction bases unmatched: 8. CDR3 sequence reads: CASKAGGQVTGELFF. CDR3 DNA sequence: TGTGCCAGTAAAGCGGGAGGGCAGGTCACCGGGGAGCTGTTTTTT.

The chain links TRBV2 to TRBJ2-5, with D perhaps matching TRBD2 (7 bases). With 6 bases removed from V and 5 bases from J, the gap between germline ends came to 16 bases. The CDR3 has 14 amino acids. Per germline, CDR1 SNHLY and CDR2 FYNNEI. The CDR3, as DNA: TGTGCCAGCAGGACAGGAGGGAGGGGGGAGACCCAGTACTTC. Residues: CASRTGGRGETQYF.

The CDR3 loop reads CASSLVGAVQLSGANVLTF. The CDR3 DNA follows: TGTGCCAGCAGTTTAGTAGGGGCCGTACAACTCTCTGGGGCCAACGTCCTGACTTTC. The rearrangement uses TRBV27 and TRBJ2-6; possible D gene TRBD1, 5 bases. This CDR3 is built from 19 residues. The germline V gene encodes CDR1 MNHEY and CDR2 SMNVEV (reference sequence). The ends were cut back, 2 bases at V and 0 bases at J, with 17 bases in the middle. Complete variable domain (other parts from reference TRBV27 and TRBJ2-6): EAQVTQNPRYLITVTGKKLTVTCSQNMNHEYMSWYRQDPGLGLRQIYYSMNVEVTDKGDVPEGYKVSRKEKRNFPLILESPSPNQTSLYFCASSLVGAVQLSGANVLTFGAGSRLTVL.

The J gene is TRBJ1-1, the V gene TRBV5-1; D unresolved. This CDR3 comprises 15 residues. CDR1 and CDR2 from the germline V gene are SGHRS and YFSETQ. V shed 0 bases and J shed 0 bases, with 9 bases lying between them. The CDR3, as DNA: TGCGCCAGCAGCTTGGCGGTTGACATGAACACTGAAGCTTTCTTT. As protein: CASSLAVDMNTEAFF. Complete variable domain (other parts from reference TRBV5-1 and TRBJ1-1): KAGVTQTPRYLIKTRGQQVTLSCSPISGHRSVSWYQQTPGQGLQFLFEYFSETQRNKGNFPGRFSGRQFSNSRSEMNVSTLELGDSALYLCASSLAVDMNTEAFFGQGTRLTVV.

The V and J genes are TRBV7-2 and TRBJ2-3; TRBD1 is a possible D gene (5 bases). Trimming took off 2 bases at V and 1 base at J, with 10 bases between the two ends. Germline values: CDR1 SGHTA, CDR2 FQGNSA. The CDR3 is made up of 15 amino acids. CDR3 nucleotides: TGTGCCAGCAGCTTACAGGGAATGGGCACAGATACGCAGTATTTT. It translates to CASSLQGMGTDTQYF. Using reference TRBV7-2 and TRBJ2-3 for the parts outside the CDR3, the full variable domain is GAGVSQSPSNKVTEKGKDVELRCDPISGHTALYWYRQSLGQGLEFLIYFQGNSAPDKSGLPSDRFSAERTGGSVSTLTIQRTQQEDSAVYLCASSLQGMGTDTQYFGPGTRLTVL.

The CDR3 bases are TGTGCCAGCAGTTTAAGTCGGCGGGAACACGAGACCCAGTACTTC. Translated, it gives CASSLSRREHETQYF. The chain combines TRBV28 with TRBJ2-5, with D maybe TRBD2 (6 bases). Trimming left V 2 bases short and J 5 bases short, with 15 bases between. Germline CDR1 MDHEN, CDR2 SYDVKM. The CDR3 consists of 15 residues.

The rearrangement uses TRBV6-6 and TRBJ1-1; D possibly corresponds to TRBD1 (5 bases). V was trimmed by 0 bases and J by 4 bases, leaving 12 bases between them. Per germline, CDR1 MNHNY and CDR2 SVGAGI (reference sequence). CDR3 length: 15 residues. The CDR3 region is CASSYSPVGGTEAFF. In nucleotides, the CDR3 is TGTGCCAGCAGTTACTCCCCAGTGGGGGGCACTGAAGCTTTCTTT.

The rearrangement links TRBV9 to TRBJ2-5; D may be TRBD1 (5 bases). Germline V gene data show CDR1 as SGDLS and CDR2 as YYNGEE. V was clipped by 0 bases and J by 2 bases, with 8 bases between them. The CDR3 is 14 amino acids. The CDR3 bases are TGTGCCAGCAGCGTAGCGACAGAACAAGAGACCCAGTACTTC. Translation: CASSVATEQETQYF.

CDR3 sequence (DNA): TGTGCCAGCAGCTACATCGGTTCGACGGGGGCCCAGTACTTC. It encodes CASSYIGSTGAQYF. The chain joins TRBV11-2 to TRBJ2-5, with a tentative D call TRBD2 (6 bases). This CDR3 is 14 amino acids long. Trimming left V 4 bases short and J 9 bases short, with 18 bases between. From germline, CDR1 is SGHAT and CDR2 FQNNGV.

The chain uses TRBV24-1 and TRBJ2-3; tentatively, D is TRBD1 (5 bases). Deletions cut 3 bases from V and 1 base from J, with 10 bases between. This CDR3 contains 15 residues. The germline CDR1 and CDR2 sequences are KGHDR and SFDVKD. The CDR3 protein is CATSDRRTRTDTQYF. The CDR3, as DNA: TGTGCCACCAGTGATAGGCGGACACGCACAGATACGCAGTATTTT.

The V and J genes are TRBV4-2 and TRBJ2-7, with 8 bases lining up with TRBD1. This CDR3 comprises 17 residues. CDR1 and CDR2 from the germline V gene are LGHNA and YNFKEQ. The trim removed 0 bases at V and 4 bases at J, leaving 11 bases unmatched. The chain's CDR3 is CASSQDDGQGARYEQYF. CDR3 in DNA: TGTGCCAGCAGCCAAGATGACGGACAGGGCGCCCGGTACGAGCAGTACTTC.

The genes are TRBV7-9 and TRBJ2-4; possible D gene TRBD2, 6 bases. CDR1 and CDR2 from the germline V gene are SEHNR and FQNEAQ (reference sequence). The CDR3 is 15 residues long. V was cut by 5 bases and J by 8 bases, with 19 bases left in between. The CDR3 nucleotides read TGTGCCAGCAGCCCCAGCAGGGCCGGCGGGGACATTCAGTACTTC. Protein product: CASSPSRAGGDIQYF.

The chain combines TRBV7-2 with TRBJ2-5; D ambiguous. This CDR3 has 12 residues. Deletions cut 0 bases from V and 7 bases from J, with 6 bases between. CDR1 is SGHTA and CDR2 is FQGNSA in the germline V gene. The CDR3: CASSLARGTQYF. The CDR3 DNA is TGTGCCAGCAGCTTAGCGAGAGGGACCCAGTACTTC.

The gene calls are TRBV24-1 and TRBJ2-1; no clear D gene. Germline V gene sequence: CDR1 KGHDR, CDR2 SFDVKD. V was cut by 4 bases and J by 7 bases, with 7 bases left in between. The length of the CDR3 is 12 residues. The CDR3 protein is CATSDERNEQFF. The CDR3 region has the DNA TGTGCCACCAGTGACGAGAGGAATGAGCAGTTCTTC.

This chain links TRBV30 with TRBJ1-5; 8 bases are a match to TRBD1. This CDR3 has 16 residues. The V segment lost 0 bases and the J segment 2 bases; nucleotides outside the gene matches: 6. CDR1 and CDR2 from the germline V gene are GTSNPN and SVGIG (reference sequence). The CDR3: CAWSVAGRGRNQPQHF. Here the CDR3 DNA reads TGTGCCTGGAGTGTAGCCGGCAGGGGGCGCAATCAGCCCCAGCATTTT.

This clone occurred a few times. This chain uses TRBV7-9 with TRBJ1-1; D is undetermined. The CDR3 runs 15 residues. Trimming shortened V by 5 bases and J by 0 bases, and 13 bases separated the two germline ends. Germline lookup yields CDR1 SEHNR and CDR2 FQNEAQ (reference sequence). The CDR3 DNA reads TGTGCCAGCAGCCTTACGGGTTCTATGAACACTGAAGCTTTCTTT. Translation gives CASSLTGSMNTEAFF.

A single count supports this clone. This chain links TRBV5-4 with TRBJ1-6; TRBD1 matches 9 bases. V lost 0 bases and J lost 11; bases outside the gene matches: 12. The CDR3 runs 17 residues. CDR1 is SGHNT, CDR2 YYREEE, per germline (reference sequence). The CDR3 nucleotides are TGTGCCAGCAGCTTGGGGGCCCCGGGACAGGGTGGGCCACCCCTCCACTTT. It encodes CASSLGAPGQGGPPLHF.

This clone was counted many times. The genes are TRBV4-2 and TRBJ1-3, with TRBD1 as a possible D gene (6 bases). With 0 bases removed from V and 0 bases from J, the gap between germline ends came to 12 bases. This CDR3 is built from 17 residues. Germline CDR1 reads LGHNA; CDR2 reads YNFKEQ. The CDR3 region has the DNA TGTGCCAGCAGCCAAGATGCGACAGGCAACTCTGGAAACACCATATATTTT. Amino acid sequence: CASSQDATGNSGNTIYF.

J is TRBJ1-1 and V is TRBV7-9; 8 positions match TRBD1. Trimming cost V 1 base and J 7 bases; bases outside gene matches: 8. The germline V gene encodes CDR1 SEHNR and CDR2 FQNEAQ (reference sequence). This CDR3 is built from 15 residues. The CDR3 DNA sequence: TGTGCCAGCAGCTTAGAGGGGACAGGATCTCGTGAAGCTTTCTTT. As protein: CASSLEGTGSREAFF.

The rearrangement uses TRBV10-3 and TRBJ1-3; D unclear. Germline assignment: CDR1 ENHRY and CDR2 SYGVKD. Trimming cost V 1 base and J 0 bases, with 4 bases left between them. The CDR3 contains 14 residues. CDR3 loop: CAISELRSGNTIYF. The CDR3 DNA sequence: TGTGCCATCAGTGAGTTGCGCTCTGGAAACACCATATATTTT.

In this sample, this clone turned up a few times. The V gene is TRBV5-6, the J gene TRBJ2-3, with 9 bases lining up with TRBD1. Germline loops: CDR1 SGHDT, CDR2 YYEEEE. With 7 bases clipped from V and 6 bases from J, the junction kept 9 bases outside the gene matches. The CDR3 spans 14 residues. The CDR3 region is CASAYGTGIDTQYF. The CDR3, as DNA: TGTGCCAGCGCCTACGGGACAGGGATTGATACGCAGTATTTT.

The chain has TRBV7-2 and TRBJ2-3; D gene ambiguous. This CDR3 spans 14 amino acids. Trimming left V 2 bases short and J 2 bases short, with 8 bases between. The germline CDR1 and CDR2 sequences are SGHTA and FQGNSA. The CDR3, as DNA: TGTGCCAGCAGCTTACCAGAACCCACAGATACGCAGTATTTT. This sequence encodes CASSLPEPTDTQYF.

This chain links TRBV28 with TRBJ2-3; weak D call: TRBD2 (5 bases). This CDR3 is built from 12 residues. Germline CDR1 reads MDHEN; CDR2 reads SYDVKM. V dropped 6 bases and J dropped 7 bases, with 11 bases sitting between them. The chain's CDR3 is CASSNSGYTQYF. The CDR3 DNA is TGTGCCAGCAGCAACTCGGGGTATACGCAGTATTTT.

The chain uses TRBV7-9 and TRBJ1-5; D gene unclear. With 0 bases removed from V and 0 bases from J, the gap between germline ends came to 6 bases. CDR3 length: 15 amino acids. The germline V gene has CDR1 SEHNR and CDR2 FQNEAQ (reference sequence). The CDR3, as DNA: TGTGCCAGCAGCTTAGCAGCGGGTAGCAATCAGCCCCAGCATTTT. It translates to CASSLAAGSNQPQHF.

V usage is TRBV7-2 and J usage is TRBJ2-2; 7 bases fit TRBD1. Germline V gives CDR1 SGHTA, CDR2 FQGNSA. J gave up 1 base and V 2 bases, and 4 bases lay outside the gene matches. This CDR3 region has 16 residues. The DNA for the CDR3 is TGTGCCAGCAGCTTATTTTCAGGGGGGAACACCGGGGAGCTGTTTTTT. Protein product: CASSLFSGGNTGELFF.